The 22 T cell receptor beta chains reported below all come from one sample, sequenced in a study of shared clonotypes between healthy human individuals. Here immunoSEQ multiplex PCR was the method, and the copy in TCRdb shows in-frame clones only, minus some. This sample has hundreds of thousands of clones, with about 97% found just once. Only CD45RO-negative cells positively selected for CCR7 counted as naive CD8 cells, so terminally differentiated effector memory CD45RA+ cells were excluded. The sample taken for sequencing was naive CD8+ T cells sorted from blood. The receptors originated from a man in his thirties or forties in good health.

The chain uses TRBV5-1 and TRBJ1-1; D is possibly TRBD1 (6 bases). V lost 3 bases and J 0 bases, leaving 15 bases between the germline ends. The CDR3 consists of 16 residues. In germline, CDR1 is SGHRS, CDR2 YFSETQ. DNA of the CDR3: TGCGCCAGCAGCTCAAAATGGACAGACATGAACACTGAAGCTTTCTTT. Translating it yields CASSSKWTDMNTEAFF.

The CDR3 DNA reads as TGCAGCGTTGAAGATTTCGGGCGGGACAGGGGTTACGAGCAGTACTTC. Amino acid sequence: CSVEDFGRDRGYEQYF. V gene TRBV29-1 combines with J gene TRBJ2-7, with TRBD1 matching 10 bases. The germline gives CDR1 SQVTM, CDR2 ANQGSEA. V shed 0 bases and J 4 bases; nucleotides not matched to a gene: 9. This CDR3 spans 16 amino acids.

The V and J genes are TRBV5-1 and TRBJ2-3; 11 bases line up with TRBD2. V lost 3 bases and J lost 5; bases outside the gene matches: 5. The CDR3 runs 15 residues. Germline lookup yields CDR1 SGHRS and CDR2 YFSETQ. The chain's CDR3 is CASSSGLAVRDTQYF. The CDR3 nucleotides read TGCGCCAGCAGCTCGGGACTAGCGGTAAGAGATACGCAGTATTTT.

Concerning this clone itself: The sample contains more than one DNA sequence encoding this CDR3. J is TRBJ2-7 and V is TRBV4-3, with TRBD2 matching 10 bases. CDR1 LGHNA and CDR2 YSLEER come from the germline V gene. V dropped 4 bases and J dropped 0; count of bases not matched to a gene: 3. The CDR3 is 15 amino acids. CDR3 residues: CASSPGLAASYEQYF. The CDR3 region has the DNA TGCGCCAGCAGCCCTGGACTAGCGGCCTCCTACGAGCAGTACTTC.

V usage is TRBV9 and J usage is TRBJ2-7, with D unresolved. V gave up 1 base and J gave up 6 bases, with 11 bases separating them. The CDR3 covers 13 residues. From germline, CDR1 is SGDLS and CDR2 YYNGEE. The CDR3 region is CASSVSTWGEQYF. The DNA for the CDR3 is TGTGCCAGCAGCGTATCGACCTGGGGCGAGCAGTACTTC.

The chain carries TRBV27 and TRBJ1-2, with a weak D call TRBD1 (5 bases). With 7 bases removed from V and 5 bases from J, the gap between germline ends came to 14 bases. CDR1 and CDR2 from the germline V gene are MNHEY and SMNVEV (reference sequence). CDR3 length: 13 residues. The CDR3 sequence: CASKGAFGYGYTF. The CDR3 DNA follows: TGTGCCAGCAAAGGGGCTTTTGGATATGGCTACACCTTC.

This sequence joins TRBV4-1 and TRBJ2-2; 11 nucleotides line up with TRBD2. Germline V gene sequence: CDR1 MGHRA, CDR2 YSYEKL. This CDR3 has 17 residues. With 5 bases clipped from V and 4 bases from J, the junction kept 9 bases outside the gene matches. In DNA, the CDR3 is TGCGCCAGCAGCAAATCCGGGACTAGCGGATCCACCGGGGAGCTGTTTTTT. Translating gives CASSKSGTSGSTGELFF.

The genes are TRBV14 and TRBJ2-3; either TRBD1 or TRBD2 may fit D (5 bases each). The CDR3 totals 14 residues. V lost 5 bases to trimming and J lost 6 bases, with 15 bases between them. Germline CDR1 is SGHDN and CDR2 is FVKESK. The CDR3: CASSSKWGFDTQYF. Written as DNA, the CDR3 is TGTGCCAGCAGCTCAAAGTGGGGGTTCGATACGCAGTATTTT.

The J gene is TRBJ1-1, the V gene TRBV18, with 8 bases that match TRBD1. The CDR3 is 14 residues long. V trimming: 6 bases; J trimming: 4 bases; junction bases outside the gene matches: 7. Germline assignment: CDR1 KGHSH and CDR2 LQKENI. CDR3 region: CASSRTTGGTEAFF. The CDR3 coding sequence is TGTGCCAGCTCGCGTACTACAGGGGGCACTGAAGCTTTCTTT.

The rearrangement joins TRBV30 to TRBJ2-3; D might be TRBD2 (6 bases). Trimming shortened V by 0 bases and J by 2 bases, and 12 bases separated the two germline ends. In germline, CDR1 is GTSNPN, CDR2 SVGIG (reference sequence). The CDR3 has 15 amino acids. CDR3 amino acids: CAWSVGGADTDTQYF. The CDR3 DNA sequence: TGTGCCTGGAGTGTTGGAGGGGCGGACACAGATACGCAGTATTTT.

The gene calls are TRBV4-1 and TRBJ1-1; no clear D gene. The germline gives CDR1 MGHRA, CDR2 YSYEKL. Trimming removed 0 bases from V and 0 bases from J, with 8 bases in between. CDR3 size: 15 residues. CDR3 amino acids: CASSQEKAVNTEAFF. In DNA form, the CDR3 reads TGCGCCAGCAGCCAAGAGAAGGCGGTGAACACTGAAGCTTTCTTT.

The J gene is TRBJ2-2, the V gene TRBV4-3, with D unclear. The CDR3 has 14 amino acids. The germline V and J ends were trimmed by 1 base and 4 bases, with 7 bases remaining between them. From germline, CDR1 is LGHNA and CDR2 YSLEER. CDR3 in amino acids: CASSQVVATGELFF. CDR3 DNA sequence: TGCGCCAGCAGCCAAGTCGTGGCCACCGGGGAGCTGTTTTTT.

This clone showed up just once. V is TRBV5-4 and J is TRBJ2-5; TRBD1 matches at 8 bases. In germline, CDR1 is SGHNT, CDR2 YYREEE (reference sequence). J gave up 7 bases and V 1 base, and 9 bases lay outside the gene matches. The CDR3 spans 15 residues. CDR3 sequence (DNA): TGTGCCAGCAGCTTGCCAGGACAGGGTTTCTGGACCCAGTACTTC. Translation: CASSLPGQGFWTQYF.

The chain uses TRBV4-1 and TRBJ2-2; a weak D match, TRBD1 (7 bases). V was clipped by 1 base and J by 5 bases, with 14 bases between them. This CDR3 has 16 residues. CDR1 and CDR2 from the germline V gene are MGHRA and YSYEKL. The DNA for the CDR3 is TGCGCCAGCAGCCAAGGCAGGGGGAGGTTTACCGGGGAGCTGTTTTTT. It codes for CASSQGRGRFTGELFF.

The chain employs TRBV9 and TRBJ1-1, with 7 nucleotides matching TRBD1. V shed 5 bases and J 1 base; nucleotides not matched to a gene: 17. The germline CDR1 and CDR2 sequences are SGDLS and YYNGEE. This CDR3 is built from 18 residues. CDR3 region: CASRAGGRPGNKNTEAFF. CDR3 sequence (DNA): TGTGCCAGCAGAGCAGGGGGACGCCCTGGGAACAAGAACACTGAAGCTTTCTTT.

The CDR3 reads CASSPRQGRGTEAFF. The CDR3 DNA is TGTGCCAGCAGTCCTCGACAGGGGAGGGGCACTGAAGCTTTCTTT. This chain joins TRBV27 and TRBJ1-1; 8 bases agree with TRBD1. This CDR3 comprises 15 residues. CDR1 MNHEY and CDR2 SMNVEV come from the germline V gene (reference sequence). With V trimmed by 5 bases and J by 4 bases, 9 bases remained unmatched.

This clone was counted once. The genes are TRBV9 and TRBJ2-2; tentatively, D is TRBD1 (6 bases). The CDR3 contains 15 residues. Per the germline V gene, CDR1 is SGDLS and CDR2 is YYNGEE. V was shortened by 4 bases and J by 0 bases, with 10 bases between the two germline ends. The CDR3 coding sequence is TGTGCCAGCAGCCCCGGGACAACGAACACCGGGGAGCTGTTTTTT. This translates into CASSPGTTNTGELFF.

Points on this clone: The same CDR3 also results from other DNA sequences found in this sample. The chain carries TRBV6-5 and TRBJ2-1; 11 bases line up with TRBD2. J was trimmed by 3 bases and V by 3 bases; bases with no gene match: 4. This CDR3 is built from 16 residues. Germline V gene data show CDR1 as MNHEY and CDR2 as SVGAGI. CDR3 bases: TGTGCCAGCAGTTATCCGGGGACTAGCGGCTACAATGAGCAGTTCTTC. It codes for CASSYPGTSGYNEQFF.

This sequence joins TRBV5-1 and TRBJ2-7; weak D call: TRBD2 (5 bases). The V gene lost 0 bases and the J gene lost 6 bases, with 16 bases spanning the gap. This CDR3 contains 15 residues. CDR1 is SGHRS and CDR2 is YFSETQ in the germline V gene. CDR3 amino acids: CASSLVVTTRSEQYF. CDR3 nucleotide sequence: TGCGCCAGCAGCTTGGTGGTGACTACGCGTAGCGAGCAGTACTTC.

The chain joins TRBV13 to TRBJ1-5; 10 bases match TRBD1. The CDR3 runs 15 residues. Germline CDR1 reads PRHDT; CDR2 reads FYEKMQ (reference sequence). V shed 4 bases, J shed 7 bases, and the junction held 7 bases outside the gene matches. As DNA, the CDR3 is TGTGCCAGCAGCTCGGGACAGGGGATTGGGCAGCCCCAGCATTTT. Translated: CASSSGQGIGQPQHF.

The rearrangement uses TRBV5-1 and TRBJ2-2; TRBD2 aligns across 7 bases. The CDR3 has 14 residues. In germline, CDR1 is SGHRS, CDR2 YFSETQ. The trim removed 7 bases at V and 3 bases at J, leaving 6 bases unmatched. CDR3 coding DNA: TGCGCCAGCGGCCGGGAGGACTACACCGGGGAGCTGTTTTTT. Translated: CASGREDYTGELFF.

The chain has TRBV13 and TRBJ2-2, with 7 bases lining up with TRBD2. The CDR3 runs to 17 residues. From germline, CDR1 is PRHDT and CDR2 FYEKMQ (reference sequence). V dropped 1 base and J dropped 6; count of bases not matched to a gene: 11. The CDR3 spells CASSLEMAGVMAGELFF. The CDR3 DNA follows: TGTGCCAGCAGCTTAGAGATGGCGGGAGTCATGGCCGGGGAGCTGTTTTTT.